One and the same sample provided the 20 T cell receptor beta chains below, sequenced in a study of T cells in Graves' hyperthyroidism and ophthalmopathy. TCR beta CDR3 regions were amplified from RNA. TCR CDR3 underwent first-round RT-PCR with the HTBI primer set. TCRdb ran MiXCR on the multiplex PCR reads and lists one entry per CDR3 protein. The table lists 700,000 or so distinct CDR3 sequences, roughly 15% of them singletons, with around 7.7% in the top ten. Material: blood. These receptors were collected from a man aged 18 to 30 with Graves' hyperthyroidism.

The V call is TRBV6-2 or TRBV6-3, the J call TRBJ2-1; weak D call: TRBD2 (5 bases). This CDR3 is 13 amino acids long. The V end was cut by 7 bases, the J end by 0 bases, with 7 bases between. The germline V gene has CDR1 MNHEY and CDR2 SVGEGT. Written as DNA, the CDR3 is TGTGCCAGCAAACTAGACTCCTACAATGAGCAGTTCTTC. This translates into CASKLDSYNEQFF.

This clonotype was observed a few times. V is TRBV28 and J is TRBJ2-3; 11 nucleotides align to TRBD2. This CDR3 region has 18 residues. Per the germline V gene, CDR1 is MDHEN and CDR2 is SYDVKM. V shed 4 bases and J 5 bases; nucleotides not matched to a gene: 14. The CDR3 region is CASSSYSRALAGEDTQYF. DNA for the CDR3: TGTGCCAGCAGTTCCTACTCCAGGGCACTAGCGGGAGAAGATACGCAGTATTTT.

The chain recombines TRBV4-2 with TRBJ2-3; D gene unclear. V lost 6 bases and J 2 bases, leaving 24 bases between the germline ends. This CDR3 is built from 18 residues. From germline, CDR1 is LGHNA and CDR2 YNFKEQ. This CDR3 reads CASSQASTPSVDTDTQYF. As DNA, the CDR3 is TGTGCCAGCAGTCAGGCCTCTACACCCAGCGTAGACACAGATACGCAGTATTTT.

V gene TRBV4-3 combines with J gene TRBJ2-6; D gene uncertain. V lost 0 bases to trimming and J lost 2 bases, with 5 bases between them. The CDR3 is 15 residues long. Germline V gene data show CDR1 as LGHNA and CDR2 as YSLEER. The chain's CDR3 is CASSQDLAGANVLTF. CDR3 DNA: TGCGCCAGCAGCCAAGATTTGGCTGGGGCCAACGTCCTGACTTTC.

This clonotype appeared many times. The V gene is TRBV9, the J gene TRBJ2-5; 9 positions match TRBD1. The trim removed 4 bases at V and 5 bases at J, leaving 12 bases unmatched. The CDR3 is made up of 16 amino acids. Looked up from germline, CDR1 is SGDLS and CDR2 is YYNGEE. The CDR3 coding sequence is TGTGCCAGCAGCCCTCCTTCCGGGACAGGGTGGGAGACCCAGTACTTC. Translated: CASSPPSGTGWETQYF.

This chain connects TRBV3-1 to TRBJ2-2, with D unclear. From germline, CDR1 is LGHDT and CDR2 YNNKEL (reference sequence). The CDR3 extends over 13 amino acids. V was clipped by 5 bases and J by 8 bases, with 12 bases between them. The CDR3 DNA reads TGTGCCAGCAGCAACCCCCCAAGGGGGGAGCTGTTTTTT. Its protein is CASSNPPRGELFF.

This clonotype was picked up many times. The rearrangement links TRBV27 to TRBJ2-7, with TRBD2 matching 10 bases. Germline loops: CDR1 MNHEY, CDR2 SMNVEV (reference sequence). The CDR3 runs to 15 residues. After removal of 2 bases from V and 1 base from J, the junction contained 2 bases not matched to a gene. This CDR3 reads CASSLGLAASYEQYF. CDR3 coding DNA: TGTGCCAGCAGTTTAGGACTAGCGGCGTCCTACGAGCAGTACTTC.

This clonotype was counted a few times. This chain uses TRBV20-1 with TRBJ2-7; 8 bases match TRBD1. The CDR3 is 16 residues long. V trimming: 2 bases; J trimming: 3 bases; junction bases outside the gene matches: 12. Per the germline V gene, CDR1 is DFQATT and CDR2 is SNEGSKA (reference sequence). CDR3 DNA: TGCAGTGCTAGAACCCCAGGGGACAGGAGCTTCTACGAGCAGTACTTC. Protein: CSARTPGDRSFYEQYF.

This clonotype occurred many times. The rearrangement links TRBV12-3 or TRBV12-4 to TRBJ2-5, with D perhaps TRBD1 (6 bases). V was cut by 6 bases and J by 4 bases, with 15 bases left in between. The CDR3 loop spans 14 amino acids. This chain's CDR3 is CASSNRTAGETQYF. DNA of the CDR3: TGTGCCAGCAGCAACCGGACAGCCGGAGAGACCCAGTACTTC.

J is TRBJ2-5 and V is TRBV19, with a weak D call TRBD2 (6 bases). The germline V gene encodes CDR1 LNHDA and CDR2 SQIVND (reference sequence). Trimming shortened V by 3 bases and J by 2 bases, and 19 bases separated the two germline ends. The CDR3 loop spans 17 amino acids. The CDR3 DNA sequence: TGTGCCAGTAGTATGGACGTTAGTGGAGGGACTCAAGAGACCCAGTACTTC. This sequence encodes CASSMDVSGGTQETQYF.

The CDR3 protein is CAAGGNTEAFF. DNA for the CDR3: TGTGCGGCTGGGGGGAACACTGAAGCTTTCTTT. V usage is TRBV19 and J usage is TRBJ1-1, with a tentative D call TRBD1 (5 bases). The CDR3 loop spans 11 amino acids. The germline CDR1 and CDR2 sequences are LNHDA and SQIVND (reference sequence). Supplemented by reference TRBV19 and TRBJ1-1, the full variable domain reads DGGITQSPKYLFRKEGQNVTLSCEQNLNHDAMYWYRQDPGQGLRLIYYSQIVNDFQKGDIAEGYSVSREKKESFPLTVTSAQKNPTAFYLCAAGGNTEAFFGQGTRLTVV.

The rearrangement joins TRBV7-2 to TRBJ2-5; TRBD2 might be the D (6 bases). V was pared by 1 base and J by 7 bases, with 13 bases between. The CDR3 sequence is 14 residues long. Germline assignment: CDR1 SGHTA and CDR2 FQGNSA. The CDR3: CASSLGGASGTQYF. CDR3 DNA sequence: TGTGCCAGCAGCTTAGGCGGGGCCTCGGGGACCCAGTACTTC.

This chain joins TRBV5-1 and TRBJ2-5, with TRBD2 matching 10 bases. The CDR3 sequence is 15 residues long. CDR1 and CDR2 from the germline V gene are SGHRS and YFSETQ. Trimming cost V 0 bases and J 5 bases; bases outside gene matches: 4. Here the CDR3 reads CASSLAAGGSETQYF. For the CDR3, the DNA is TGCGCCAGCAGCTTGGCAGCGGGAGGGTCCGAGACCCAGTACTTC.

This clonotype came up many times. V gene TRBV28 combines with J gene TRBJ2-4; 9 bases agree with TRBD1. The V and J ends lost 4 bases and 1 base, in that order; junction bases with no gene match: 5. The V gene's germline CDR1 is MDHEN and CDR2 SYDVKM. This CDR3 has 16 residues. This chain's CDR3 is CASSWGQGSAKNIQYF. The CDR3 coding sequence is TGTGCCAGCAGTTGGGGACAGGGTTCCGCCAAAAACATTCAGTACTTC. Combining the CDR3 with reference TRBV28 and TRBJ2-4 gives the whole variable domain DVKVTQSSRYLVKRTGEKVFLECVQDMDHENMFWYRQDPGLGLRLIYFSYDVKMKEKGDIPEGYSVSREKKERFSLILESASTNQTSMYLCASSWGQGSAKNIQYFGAGTRLSVL.

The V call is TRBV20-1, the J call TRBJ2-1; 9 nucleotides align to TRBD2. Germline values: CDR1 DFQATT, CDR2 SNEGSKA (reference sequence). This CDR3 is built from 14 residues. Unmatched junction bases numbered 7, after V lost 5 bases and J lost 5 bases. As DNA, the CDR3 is TGCAGTGCTCCCCTAGCGGGACGCGACAATGAGCAGTTCTTC. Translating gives CSAPLAGRDNEQFF.

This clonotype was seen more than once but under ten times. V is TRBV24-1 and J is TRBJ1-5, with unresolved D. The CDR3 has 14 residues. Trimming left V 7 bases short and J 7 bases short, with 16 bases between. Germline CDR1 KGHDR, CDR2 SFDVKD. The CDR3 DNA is TGTGCCACCAGCGATGACGGTCCGGGGCAGCCCCAGCATTTT. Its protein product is CATSDDGPGQPQHF.

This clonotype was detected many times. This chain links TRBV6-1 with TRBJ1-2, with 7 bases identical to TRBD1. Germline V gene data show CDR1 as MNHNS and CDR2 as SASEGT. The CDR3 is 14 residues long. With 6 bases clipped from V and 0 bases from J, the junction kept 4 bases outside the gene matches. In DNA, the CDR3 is TGTGCCAGCAGGGGGACAGCAGCTAACTATGGCTACACCTTC. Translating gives CASRGTAANYGYTF.

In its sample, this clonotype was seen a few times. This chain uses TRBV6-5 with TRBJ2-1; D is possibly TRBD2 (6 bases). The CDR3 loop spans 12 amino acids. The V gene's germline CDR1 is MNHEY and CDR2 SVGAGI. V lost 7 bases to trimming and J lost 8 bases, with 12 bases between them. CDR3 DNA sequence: TGTGCCAGCATTTCAGGGAGGTATGAGCAGTTCTTC. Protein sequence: CASISGRYEQFF.

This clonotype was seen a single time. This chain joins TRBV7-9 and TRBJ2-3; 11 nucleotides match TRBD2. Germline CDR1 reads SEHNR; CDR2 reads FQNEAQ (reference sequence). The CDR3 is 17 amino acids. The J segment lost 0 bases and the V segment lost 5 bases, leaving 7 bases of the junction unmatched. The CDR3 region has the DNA TGTGCCAGCAGCCTCATGGGACTAGCGGCGAGCACAGATACGCAGTATTTT. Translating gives CASSLMGLAASTDTQYF.

This CDR3 reads CASSQTRTEWINEQFF. The CDR3 DNA reads TGTGCCAGCTCACAGACTAGGACCGAATGGATCAATGAGCAGTTCTTC. The V gene is TRBV18, the J gene TRBJ2-1; possibly TRBD2 for D (6 bases). This CDR3 comprises 16 residues. Germline assignment: CDR1 KGHSH and CDR2 LQKENI. Between the trimmed V and J ends, which lost 4 bases and 6 bases, there was a span of 19 bases. The complete variable domain, with remaining parts taken from reference TRBV18 and TRBJ2-1, reads NAGVMQNPRHLVRRRGQEARLRCSPMKGHSHVYWYRQLPEEGLKFMVYLQKENIIDESGMPKERFSAEFPKEGPSILRIQQVVRGDSAAYFCASSQTRTEWINEQFFGPGTRLTVL.